A selection of T cell receptor beta chains follows, all from one sample in a study of cytomegalovirus exposure and HLA in healthy donors. The assay was immunoSEQ multiplex PCR, and TCRdb's table has in-frame clones only and misses some. This table has approximately 190,000 clones, 80% to 90% appearing once. Sequencing used PBMCs. The receptors shown here come from a woman aged 25 to 39 in good health and CMV-seropositive. Each CDR3 is given without its conserved first and last residue. The order of the fields is J gene, V gene, CDR3 protein.

>TRBJ2-7|TRBV29-1
SVQGQGSSEQY
>TRBJ2-3|TRBV5-1
ASSPKTSFGHTDTQY
>TRBJ2-3|TRBV10-3
AISEAGGGTDTQY
>TRBJ1-2|TRBV18
ASSRSGGSGGYT
>TRBJ1-2|TRBV4-1
ASSQETGTDYGYT
>TRBJ2-1|TRBV5-1
ASSGLISYNEQF
>TRBJ2-5|TRBV28
ASRNRDRGNWETQY
>TRBJ2-5|TRBV7-8
ASCPGGGRSVETQY
>TRBJ2-4|TRBV27
ASSSQIFKTGALAKNIQY
>TRBJ2-1|TRBV7-2
ASSLRFQNGVYNEQF
>TRBJ1-1|TRBV30
AYLRTVYTEAF
>TRBJ1-1|TRBV25-1
ASSARGNTEAF
>TRBJ1-5|TRBV7-9
ASSLYAPTGAGQPQH
>TRBJ1-1|TRBV9
ASSVDTNTEAF
>TRBJ2-7|TRBV7-9
ASSDRGYEQY
>TRBJ2-7|TRBV6-1
ASSPGQLFYEQY
>TRBJ2-1|TRBV29-1
SVETGLNGPGLVPEGYEQF
>TRBJ2-1|TRBV13
ASSPWGTSGGNEQF
>TRBJ2-1|TRBV7-6
ASSLGQFGFSYNEQF
>TRBJ2-7|TRBV6-1
ASRDREYSYEQY
>TRBJ2-3|TRBV29-1
SVERVGGSDTQY
>TRBJ2-1|TRBV29-1
SVNPGSGNEQF